This TCR beta chain was sequenced for a study of PD-1 blockade in classical Hodgkin lymphoma. General study results and limits: A reduction in baseline TCR diversity was reportedly seen in newly diagnosed patients relative to healthy donors. There remain no defined causes for the repertoire differences, which possibly reflect disease activity or prior therapy. Patients newly diagnosed and complete responders had comparable baseline diversity.

There are 14 residues in the CDR3. The germline V and J ends were trimmed by 0 bases and 6 bases, with 11 bases remaining between them. Germline CDR1 and CDR2: MNHNS and SASEGT. Some clones are missing from TCRdb's copy, which holds only in-frame ones; the method was immunoSEQ multiplex PCR. The table records 55,000 to 75,000 clones, 65% to 75% of them present only once. Note on this clone: Its antigen remains unknown.

Every one of the patients relapsed after autologous stem cell transplantation (brentuximab vedotin exposure was variable). Best responses included complete response and partial response; otherwise, the best response was progressive disease. V and J are TRBV6-1 and TRBJ1-2, with D unclear. The receptor was derived from a human donor with classical Hodgkin lymphoma. The sequencing used peripheral blood mononuclear cells (PBMCs), collected before the second cycle of nivolumab. CDR3 protein: CASSEAAGLDGYTF. The CDR3, as DNA: TGTGCCAGCAGTGAAGCGGCCGGGCTGGATGGCTACACCTTC.